This T cell receptor (beta chain) was profiled in a study of early T cells in non-severe SARS-CoV-2 infection. Individual cDNA molecules each received unique molecular identifiers attached to them. TCRdb redid the calling of the 5' RACE reads with MiXCR, one entry per CDR3 protein. There are 30,000 to 45,000 distinct CDR3 sequences in the sample; 3.5% to 5% occur only once, and more than 5% lies in the top ten. This clonotype was seen ten or more times. CDR1 is DFQATT, CDR2 SNEGSKA, per germline (reference sequence). This CDR3 comprises 15 residues. Trimming removed 2 bases from V and 2 bases from J; junction bases left unmatched: 5.

This clonotype was sampled from an adult who was a healthcare worker with PCR-confirmed SARS-CoV-2 infection or an uninfected control (not recorded which). What was sequenced was whole blood. This sequence joins TRBV20-1 and TRBJ2-3, with 9 bases identical to TRBD1. This CDR3 is CSARSGQGFTDTQYF. The CDR3, as DNA: TGCAGTGCTAGATCCGGACAGGGGTTCACAGATACGCAGTATTTT.